Below, 6 T cell receptor beta chains from the same sample are listed, as sequenced in a study of T-cell reconstitution after alpha-beta-depleted transplantation in children. It was with unique molecular identifiers that the TCRbeta library was prepared. TCRdb independently ran MiXCR on the PCR reads; one entry per CDR3 protein. The sample records about 420,000 distinct CDR3 sequences, roughly 15% being singletons. This material consisted of PBMCs, mostly from graft donor cells, taken 360 days after TCRalphabeta/CD19-depleted stem cell transplant. These receptors all come from a boy under two years old who had a stem cell transplant for Wiskott-Aldrich syndrome, so the T cells may come from the graft donor.

Only a few counts were recorded for this clonotype. This chain connects TRBV5-4 to TRBJ2-7; D not resolved. The CDR3 is 14 residues long. Germline V gene sequence: CDR1 SGHNT, CDR2 YYREEE (reference sequence). V lost 2 bases and J 3 bases, leaving 12 bases between the germline ends. The CDR3 is CASSFMPGDYEQYF. The CDR3 DNA is TGTGCCAGCAGCTTTATGCCAGGAGACTACGAGCAGTACTTC.

The J gene is TRBJ2-1, the V gene TRBV12-3 or TRBV12-4; unclear D gene. The CDR3 consists of 15 residues. With 6 bases removed from V and 0 bases from J, the gap between germline ends came to 12 bases. The CDR3 loop is CASSPTVLSYNEQFF. The CDR3 DNA reads as TGTGCCAGCAGCCCCACGGTACTCTCCTACAATGAGCAGTTCTTC.

There are a few counts of this clonotype. V is TRBV2 and J is TRBJ2-1, with 7 bases fitting TRBD2. The CDR3 is 15 residues long. Germline assignment: CDR1 SNHLY and CDR2 FYNNEI. V was clipped by 6 bases and J by 5 bases; unmatched bases: 10. The chain's CDR3 is CASSALGGSHNEQFF. In DNA form, the CDR3 reads TGTGCCAGCAGCGCCCTTGGCGGGAGTCACAATGAGCAGTTCTTC.

This clonotype occurred a few times. The CDR3 here is CSVVFSDMNTEAFF. CDR3 nucleotides: TGCAGCGTTGTTTTCTCGGACATGAACACTGAAGCTTTCTTT. The genes are TRBV29-1 and TRBJ1-1; D perhaps matches TRBD1 (5 bases). The CDR3 loop spans 14 amino acids. V dropped 4 bases and J dropped 0 bases, with 12 bases sitting between them. Per the germline V gene, CDR1 is SQVTM and CDR2 is ANQGSEA.

This clonotype occurred a few times. The chain is built from TRBV7-9 and TRBJ2-1; D is perhaps TRBD1 or TRBD2 (5 bases each). V lost 5 bases and J lost 10, with 12 bases in between. CDR3 length equals 12 residues. Germline CDR1 and CDR2: SEHNR and FQNEAQ (reference sequence). The chain's CDR3 is CASSPGTTEQFF. For the CDR3, the DNA is TGTGCCAGCAGCCCAGGGACGACCGAGCAGTTCTTC.

V and J are TRBV14 and TRBJ2-7; no reliable D call. With 5 bases removed from V and 6 bases from J, the gap between germline ends came to 23 bases. The germline gives CDR1 SGHDN, CDR2 FVKESK. The CDR3 sequence is 16 residues long. For the CDR3, the DNA is TGTGCCAGCAGCTCAAGAAGAGGCCGGGCGCCGTCCGAGCAGTACTTC. It codes for CASSSRRGRAPSEQYF. The entire variable domain, with the rest obtained from reference TRBV14 and TRBJ2-7, is as follows: EAGVTQFPSHSVIEKGQTVTLRCDPISGHDNLYWYRRVMGKEIKFLLHFVKESKQDESGMPNNRFLAERTGGTYSTLKVQPAELEDSGVYFCASSSRRGRAPSEQYFGPGTRLTVT.